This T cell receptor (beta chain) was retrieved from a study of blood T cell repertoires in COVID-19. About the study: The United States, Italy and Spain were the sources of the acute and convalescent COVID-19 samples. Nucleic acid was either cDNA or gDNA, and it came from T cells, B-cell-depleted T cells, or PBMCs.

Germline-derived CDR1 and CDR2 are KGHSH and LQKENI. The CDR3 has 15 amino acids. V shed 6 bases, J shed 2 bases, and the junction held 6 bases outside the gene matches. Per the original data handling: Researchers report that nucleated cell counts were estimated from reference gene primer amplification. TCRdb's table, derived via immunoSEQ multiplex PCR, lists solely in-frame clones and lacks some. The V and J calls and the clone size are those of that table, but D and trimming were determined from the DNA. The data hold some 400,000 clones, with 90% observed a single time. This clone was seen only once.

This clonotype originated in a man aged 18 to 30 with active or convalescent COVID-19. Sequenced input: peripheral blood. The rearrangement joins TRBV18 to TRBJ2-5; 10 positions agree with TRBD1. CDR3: CASSLDRGRQETQYF. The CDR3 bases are TGTGCCAGCTCGCTAGACAGGGGGCGTCAAGAGACCCAGTACTTC. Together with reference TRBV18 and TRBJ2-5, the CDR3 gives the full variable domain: NAGVMQNPRHLVRRRGQEARLRCSPMKGHSHVYWYRQLPEEGLKFMVYLQKENIIDESGMPKERFSAEFPKEGPSILRIQQVVRGDSAAYFCASSLDRGRQETQYFGPGTRLLVL.